Below, 17 T cell receptor beta chains from the same sample are listed, as sequenced in a study of post-analysis software for immune sequencing data. Notes on the study in general: Elevated frequency relative to controls characterized roughly five TRBV segments in patients, TRBV5-6, TRBV5-1 and TRBV20-1 among them.

The library was made from cDNA and included unique molecular identifiers. MiXCR was run by TCRdb on the PCR reads, yielding one entry per CDR3 protein. The profile shows about 540,000 distinct CDR3 sequences, 34% of them singletons. For these TCRs, the target antigens are not known. Sequencing was carried out using blood. The receptors derive from a girl aged 2-17 years with multiple sclerosis.

V is TRBV29-1 and J is TRBJ1-1, with 7 positions matching TRBD1. J lost 6 bases, V lost 2 bases, and 12 bases had no gene match. In germline, CDR1 is SQVTM, CDR2 ANQGSEA. The CDR3 runs 15 residues. CDR3 sequence (DNA): TGCAGCGTTGAAACAAAGACAGGGAGGGATGCTGAAGCTTTCTTT. Translating gives CSVETKTGRDAEAFF.

This clonotype occurred once. The genes are TRBV5-1 and TRBJ1-2; D is unresolved. The germline V and J ends were trimmed by 4 bases and 2 bases, with 18 bases remaining between them. This CDR3 has 16 residues. Germline V gives CDR1 SGHRS, CDR2 YFSETQ. CDR3 DNA sequence: TGCGCCAGCAGCCCCGACCTGGGTAGGGAAAACTATGGCTACACCTTC. As protein: CASSPDLGRENYGYTF.

This clonotype was observed a few times. The gene calls are TRBV5-1 and TRBJ2-5; D ambiguous. Per the germline V gene, CDR1 is SGHRS and CDR2 is YFSETQ. This CDR3 has 14 residues. The germline V and J ends were trimmed by 4 bases and 2 bases, with 12 bases remaining between them. The chain's CDR3 is CASSPRLDQETQYF. Here the CDR3 DNA reads TGCGCCAGCAGCCCAAGACTCGATCAAGAGACCCAGTACTTC.

The genes are TRBV11-2 and TRBJ2-4, with a possible D match to TRBD2 (7 bases). The closer fit of TRBJ2-7 to the DNA end suggests the J call may be wrong. CDR3 size: 15 residues. The germline CDR1 and CDR2 sequences are SGHAT and FQNNGV. CDR3 amino acids: CASRAGAGYSYEQYF. In DNA form, the CDR3 reads TGTGCCAGCAGGGCGGGGGCAGGCTACTCCTACGAGCAGTACTTC.

V is TRBV6-2 or TRBV6-3 and J is TRBJ2-5; 12 positions agree with TRBD2. The germline CDR1 and CDR2 sequences are MNHEY and SVGEGT. CDR3 length equals 18 residues. V dropped 6 bases and J dropped 2; count of bases not matched to a gene: 13. The CDR3 spells CASSQAGLAGRRQETQYF. The CDR3 nucleotides read TGTGCCAGCAGCCAGGCGGGACTAGCGGGCCGACGGCAAGAGACCCAGTACTTC.

The chain links TRBV7-9 to TRBJ2-1; maybe TRBD1 (6 bases). The J call may be in error: the DNA end matches TRBJ2-7 better. Germline loops: CDR1 SEHNR, CDR2 FQNEAQ (reference sequence). The CDR3 has 17 residues. In DNA, the CDR3 is TGTGCCAGCAGCTTAGGAGGTTTGGGGGCCGATTACAATGAGCAGTACTTC. Translating gives CASSLGGLGADYNEQYF.

Only a few counts were recorded for this clonotype. The chain recombines TRBV29-1 with TRBJ1-1, with D possibly being TRBD1 (6 bases). Trimming removed 6 bases from V and 0 bases from J, with 11 bases in between. The CDR3 has 13 amino acids. Germline loops: CDR1 SQVTM, CDR2 ANQGSEA. The CDR3 DNA reads TGCAGCGTCGACCAGGGGCTGAACACTGAAGCTTTCTTT. It codes for CSVDQGLNTEAFF.

This clonotype was counted a few times. The J gene is TRBJ1-1, the V gene TRBV5-1; TRBD1 matches at 9 bases. The length of the CDR3 is 14 residues. Per germline, CDR1 SGHRS and CDR2 YFSETQ. J gave up 3 bases and V 3 bases, and 3 bases lay outside the gene matches. The CDR3 loop reads CASSSDRGYTEAFF. CDR3 in DNA: TGCGCCAGCAGCTCGGACAGGGGATACACTGAAGCTTTCTTT.

This clonotype turned up a few times. This chain uses TRBV9 with TRBJ1-1; possibly TRBD1 for D (5 bases). The germline V gene has CDR1 SGDLS and CDR2 YYNGEE. The CDR3 totals 14 residues. V was pared by 3 bases and J by 1 base, with 10 bases between. The CDR3 DNA reads TGTGCCAGCAGCGCGACGGACACGAACACTGAAGCTTTCTTT. Translation: CASSATDTNTEAFF.

This clonotype was observed at least ten times. The chain couples TRBV29-1 to TRBJ2-1, with D perhaps TRBD1 (6 bases). Germline V gives CDR1 SQVTM, CDR2 ANQGSEA. This CDR3 has 15 amino acids. Trimming removed 4 bases at V and 0 bases at J, with 13 bases between. CDR3 loop: CSVAGRGPSYNEQFF. CDR3 bases: TGCAGCGTTGCCGGCAGGGGACCCTCCTACAATGAGCAGTTCTTC.

This clonotype has a count of ten or more. The chain uses TRBV7-2 and TRBJ2-5; 8 positions match TRBD2. The end of the DNA fits TRBJ2-7 better, so the J call may be wrong. The CDR3 is 16 amino acids. Germline V lookup: CDR1 SGHTA, CDR2 FQGNSA. CDR3 nucleotide sequence: TGTGCCAGCAGCTCCGGGGGGGATCCTTCGGCGTACGAGCAGTACTTC. Its translation: CASSSGGDPSAYEQYF.

The V and J genes are TRBV6-2 or TRBV6-3 and TRBJ2-5; 13 bases are shared with TRBD2. In germline, CDR1 is MNHEY, CDR2 SVGEGT. The CDR3 sequence is 17 residues long. V was clipped by 2 bases and J by 5 bases; unmatched bases: 8. In nucleotides, the CDR3 is TGTGCCAGCAGTTACGGTGGACTAGCGGGGGCGAAGGAGACCCAGTACTTC. As protein: CASSYGGLAGAKETQYF.

This chain uses TRBV5-1 with TRBJ2-3, with no clear D. With 3 bases removed from V and 4 bases from J, the gap between germline ends came to 12 bases. Germline lookup yields CDR1 SGHRS and CDR2 YFSETQ. The CDR3 loop spans 14 amino acids. CDR3 loop: CASSWNYTADTQYF. CDR3 nucleotides: TGCGCCAGCAGCTGGAACTACACGGCAGATACGCAGTATTTT.

This clonotype has more than one count but fewer than ten. The V and J genes are TRBV7-2 and TRBJ1-6; 10 nucleotides match TRBD1. The CDR3 is 15 residues long. Germline values: CDR1 SGHTA, CDR2 FQGNSA. J was trimmed by 10 bases and V by 5 bases; bases with no gene match: 8. CDR3 region: CASSPRQGAGSPLHF. As DNA, the CDR3 is TGTGCCAGCAGCCCTAGACAGGGGGCTGGATCACCCCTCCACTTT. Combining the CDR3 with reference TRBV7-2 and TRBJ1-6 gives the whole variable domain GAGVSQSPSNKVTEKGKDVELRCDPISGHTALYWYRQSLGQGLEFLIYFQGNSAPDKSGLPSDRFSAERTGGSVSTLTIQRTQQEDSAVYLCASSPRQGAGSPLHFGNGTRLTVT.

The genes are TRBV5-1 and TRBJ2-3; 9 bases map to TRBD2. Trimming cost V 4 bases and J 7 bases; bases outside gene matches: 10. This CDR3 has 15 amino acids. Germline V CDR1 and CDR2: SGHRS, YFSETQ. CDR3 protein: CASSPQTSGGYTQYF. The CDR3 DNA sequence: TGCGCCAGCAGCCCACAAACAAGCGGGGGGTATACGCAGTATTTT.

The rearrangement links TRBV20-1 to TRBJ1-5; D not certain. Germline assignment: CDR1 DFQATT and CDR2 SNEGSKA (reference sequence). This CDR3 has 14 residues. V was pared by 0 bases and J by 2 bases, with 8 bases between. The CDR3: CSARDNQGNQPQHF. In nucleotides, the CDR3 is TGCAGTGCTAGAGACAATCAGGGCAATCAGCCCCAGCATTTT.

The rearrangement links TRBV6-2 or TRBV6-3 to TRBJ2-1, with 7 bases fitting TRBD1. This CDR3 is 14 amino acids long. Germline V gene lookup returns CDR1 MNHEY and CDR2 SVGEGT. V trimming: 5 bases; J trimming: 15 bases; junction bases outside the gene matches: 16. CDR3 sequence (DNA): TGTGCCAGCAGTCCCGAGGGGGCCCTCGGTGCCCGGTTCTTC. Translation: CASSPEGALGARFF.